The rows below give T cell receptor beta chains drawn from one sample of a study of T cell responses to AZD1222 COVID-19 vaccine. The table came from immunoSEQ multiplex PCR; TCRdb's copy has only in-frame clones and leaves some out. The sample consists of around 140,000 clones, 91% of them appearing once. The source was peripheral blood, collected 28 days after the second AZD1222 dose. The origin of the receptors is an adult who received the AZD1222 COVID-19 vaccine. The CDR3 runs from the conserved cysteine through the conserved F or W. Fields, in order: clone size, J gene, D gene, V gene, CDR3 protein, CDR3 DNA. A D gene is named only where the DNA matches it firmly. The size field is filled for only some rows; it gives once, few, many or a size class.

>once|TRBJ2-1|TRBD2|TRBV10-3
CAISVVAGSYNEQFF
TGTGCCATCAGTGTTGTAGCGGGGTCCTACAATGAGCAGTTCTTC
>-|TRBJ2-2|-|TRBV6-5
CASTMTEPGELFF
TGTGCCAGCACTATGACGGAACCCGGGGAGCTGTTTTTT
>-|TRBJ2-7|-|TRBV2
CANVESGVSYEQYF
TGTGCCAACGTCGAGTCAGGTGTTTCCTACGAGCAGTACTTC
>-|TRBJ1-2|-|TRBV14
CASSPDRTDSWGYTF
TGTGCCAGCAGCCCTGATCGGACGGACTCCTGGGGCTACACCTTC
>-|TRBJ2-5|-|TRBV4-3
CASSRDMQETQYF
TGCGCCAGCAGCCGCGACATGCAAGAGACCCAGTACTTC
>once|TRBJ1-4|TRBD1|TRBV5-1
CASSLGTGNEKLFF
TGCGCCAGCAGCTTGGGGACAGGGAATGAAAAACTGTTTTTT
>-|TRBJ1-6|-|TRBV4-1
CASSQNRFSPLHF
TGCGCCAGCAGCCAAAACAGGTTTTCACCCCTCCACTTT
>-|TRBJ1-3|-|TRBV4-1
CASSQDQGSGNTIYF
TGCGCCAGCAGCCAAGACCAGGGATCTGGAAACACCATATATTTT
>-|TRBJ2-1|-|TRBV15
CATSRVEGSGQFF
TGTGCCACCAGCAGAGTAGAAGGGTCAGGACAGTTCTTC
>-|TRBJ1-6|TRBD1|TRBV27
CASRNRGGSPLHF
TGTGCCAGCAGAAACAGGGGGGGTTCACCCCTCCACTTT
>-|TRBJ2-2|TRBD1|TRBV5-1
CASSTGQGDTGELFF
TGCGCCAGCAGCACGGGACAGGGGGACACCGGGGAGCTGTTTTTT
>-|TRBJ1-5|TRBD1|TRBV19
CASSETGGNQPQHF
TGTGCCAGTAGCGAAACAGGGGGCAATCAGCCCCAGCATTTT
>once|TRBJ1-2|-|TRBV24-1
CATHILPAGGYGYTF
TGTGCCACCCATATCTTGCCGGCTGGGGGCTATGGCTACACCTTC
>-|TRBJ1-6|-|TRBV5-1
CASSLTGSNSPLHF
TGCGCCAGCAGCTTAACAGGGAGCAATTCACCCCTCCACTTT
>-|TRBJ1-6|TRBD1|TRBV7-9
CASSFDRGHSPLHF
TGTGCCAGCAGCTTCGACAGGGGGCATTCACCCCTCCACTTT
>once|TRBJ1-1|TRBD1|TRBV18
CASSPPLQGAPDTEAFF
TGTGCCAGCTCACCCCCGCTACAGGGGGCGCCGGACACTGAAGCTTTCTTT
>-|TRBJ1-1|-|TRBV2
CASRELTALGTEAFF
TGTGCCAGCAGAGAACTGACAGCCCTGGGCACTGAAGCTTTCTTT
>-|TRBJ1-5|TRBD1|TRBV3-1/TRBV3-2
CASSFRDRGVSRQPQHF
TGTGCCAGCAGCTTCCGGGACAGGGGAGTCAGTCGTCAGCCCCAGCATTTT
>few|TRBJ1-1|-|TRBV2
CASTNRRGFTEAFF
TGTGCCAGCACTAATCGACGGGGGTTCACTGAAGCTTTCTTT
>-|TRBJ1-3|-|TRBV3-1/TRBV3-2
CASSQVNSGNTIYF
TGTGCCAGCAGCCAAGTGAACTCTGGAAACACCATATATTTT
>-|TRBJ2-7|-|TRBV12-3/TRBV12-4
CASSSPPWSEQYF
TGTGCCAGCAGTTCCCCCCCATGGAGCGAGCAGTACTTC
>-|TRBJ2-2|-|TRBV19
CASPGTENTGELFF
TGTGCCAGTCCCGGGACGGAGAACACCGGGGAGCTGTTTTTT
>-|TRBJ2-1|TRBD2|TRBV20-1
CSASKAGAGGNYNEQFF
TGCAGTGCTAGTAAGGCCGGGGCGGGAGGAAACTACAATGAGCAGTTCTTC
>-|TRBJ1-2|-|TRBV11-1
CASSQGDNYGYTF
TGTGCCAGCAGCCAAGGAGATAACTATGGCTACACCTTC
>-|TRBJ2-1|-|TRBV6-2/TRBV6-3
CASSYSPFAGRSYNEQFF
TGTGCCAGCAGTTACTCGCCCTTTGCGGGTCGCTCCTACAATGAGCAGTTCTTC
>-|TRBJ1-2|TRBD1|TRBV4-1
CASSQIPGQGTGYTF
TGCGCCAGCAGCCAGATACCGGGACAGGGCACTGGCTACACCTTC
>-|TRBJ1-2|-|TRBV19
CASNFETGTQYGYTF
TGTGCCAGTAACTTTGAAACCGGGACGCAATATGGCTACACCTTC
>-|TRBJ2-1|-|TRBV6-2/TRBV6-3
CASSLAAYNEQFF
TGTGCCAGCAGTTTAGCAGCCTACAATGAGCAGTTCTTC
>-|TRBJ1-6|-|TRBV4-2
CASSQDLVDSPLHF
TGTGCCAGCAGCCAAGATCTTGTGGATTCACCCCTCCACTTT
>-|TRBJ1-5|-|TRBV30
CAWSPPHGNQPQHF
TGTGCCTGGAGTCCCCCCCACGGCAATCAGCCCCAGCATTTT
>-|TRBJ1-1|-|TRBV11-2
CASSLLMNTEAFF
TGTGCCAGCAGCTTACTCATGAACACTGAAGCTTTCTTT
>-|TRBJ1-1|-|TRBV12-5
CASGRTRGRTEAFF
TGTGCTAGTGGTCGCACCAGGGGACGAACTGAAGCTTTCTTT
>-|TRBJ2-3|TRBD1|TRBV19
CASSAGTVQDTQYF
TGTGCCAGTAGTGCCGGGACAGTGCAGGATACGCAGTATTTT
>-|TRBJ1-2|TRBD1|TRBV11-2
CASSLDGQGATNYGYTF
TGTGCCAGCAGCCTAGATGGACAGGGGGCCACCAACTATGGCTACACCTTC
>-|TRBJ1-2|TRBD1|TRBV6-1
CASSEPGQGVYGYTF
TGTGCCAGCAGTGAACCGGGACAGGGGGTCTATGGCTACACCTTC
>-|TRBJ2-1|-|TRBV19
CASSRPQQDEQFF
TGTGCCAGTAGTCGGCCTCAGCAGGATGAGCAGTTCTTC
>-|TRBJ2-7|TRBD1|TRBV12-3/TRBV12-4
CASSLTGTYEQYF
TGTGCCAGCAGTTTGACAGGGACCTACGAGCAGTACTTC
>-|TRBJ2-7|-|TRBV4-1
CASSQEGLRYF
TGCGCCAGCAGCCAAGAGGGGCTACGGTACTTC
>-|TRBJ1-6|-|TRBV27
CASSFDRNFYNSPLHF
TGTGCCAGCAGTTTTGACAGGAACTTTTATAATTCACCCCTCCACTTT
>-|TRBJ2-1|TRBD2|TRBV11-3
CASRPSDGRAQEQFF
TGTGCCAGCAGGCCCTCTGACGGGAGGGCCCAGGAGCAGTTCTTC
>-|TRBJ1-1|TRBD1|TRBV5-1
CASRSGQLNTEAFF
TGCGCCAGCAGATCGGGACAGCTTAACACTGAAGCTTTCTTT
>-|TRBJ2-3|TRBD2|TRBV5-1
CASSLGLAGPDTQYF
TGCGCCAGCAGCTTGGGACTAGCGGGGCCAGATACGCAGTATTTT
>-|TRBJ2-7|-|TRBV11-2
CASSAPGRVVYEQYF
TGTGCCAGCAGCGCTCCGGGGCGGGTGGTCTACGAGCAGTACTTC
>-|TRBJ1-4|-|TRBV7-9
CASSLEGGRGSTNEKLFF
TGTGCCAGCAGCTTAGAGGGCGGTAGGGGCTCAACTAATGAAAAACTGTTTTTT
>-|TRBJ1-2|-|TRBV7-2
CASRFDTNYGYTF
TGTGCCAGCAGGTTCGACACGAACTATGGCTACACCTTC
>-|TRBJ1-5|-|TRBV19
CASSIGRGSNQPQHF
TGTGCCAGTAGTATAGGTCGGGGATCCAATCAGCCCCAGCATTTT
>-|TRBJ1-2|-|TRBV3-1/TRBV3-2
CASSLSPESYGYTF
TGTGCCAGCAGCCTCAGCCCCGAGTCCTATGGCTACACCTTC
>-|TRBJ1-1|-|TRBV30
CAWSPQMNTEAFF
TGTGCCTGGAGTCCACAGATGAACACTGAAGCTTTCTTT
>-|TRBJ2-1|TRBD2|TRBV9
CASSVDGAGGSYNEQFF
TGTGCCAGCAGCGTAGATGGAGCGGGAGGATCCTACAATGAGCAGTTCTTC
>-|TRBJ2-1|-|TRBV4-1
CASSHFLGNEQFF
TGCGCCAGCAGCCATTTTCTAGGAAATGAGCAGTTCTTC
>-|TRBJ2-5|TRBD2|TRBV18
CASSPLGPSGGRETQYF
TGTGCCAGCTCACCATTGGGTCCTAGCGGGGGAAGAGAGACCCAGTACTTC
>once|TRBJ1-2|-|TRBV2
CASRASNYGYTF
TGTGCCAGCAGGGCATCAAACTATGGCTACACCTTC
>-|TRBJ2-1|TRBD1|TRBV6-2/TRBV6-3
CASSYMAGGLNEQFF
TGTGCCAGCAGTTACATGGCAGGGGGCCTAAATGAGCAGTTCTTC
>-|TRBJ2-5|-|TRBV25-1
CASLKTGWGEETQYF
TGTGCCAGTCTCAAGACGGGGTGGGGGGAAGAGACCCAGTACTTC
>-|TRBJ2-1|-|TRBV7-9
CASSRGGQGTNEQFF
TGTGCCAGCAGCCGGGGGGGACAGGGTACCAATGAGCAGTTCTTC